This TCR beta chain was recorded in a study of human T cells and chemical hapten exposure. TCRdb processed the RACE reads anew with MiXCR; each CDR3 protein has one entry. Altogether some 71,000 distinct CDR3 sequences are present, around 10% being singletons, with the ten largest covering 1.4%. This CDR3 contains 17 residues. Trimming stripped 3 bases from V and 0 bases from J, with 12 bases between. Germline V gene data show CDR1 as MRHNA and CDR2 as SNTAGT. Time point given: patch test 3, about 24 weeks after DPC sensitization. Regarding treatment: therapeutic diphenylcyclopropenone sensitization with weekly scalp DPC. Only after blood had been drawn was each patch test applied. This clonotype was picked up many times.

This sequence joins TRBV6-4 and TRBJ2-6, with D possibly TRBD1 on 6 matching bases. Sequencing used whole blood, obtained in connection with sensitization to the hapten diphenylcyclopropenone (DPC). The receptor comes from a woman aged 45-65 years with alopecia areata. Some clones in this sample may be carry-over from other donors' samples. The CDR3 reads CASSEGHIFSGANVLTF. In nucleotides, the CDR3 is TGTGCCAGCAGTGAGGGACACATCTTCTCTGGGGCCAACGTCCTGACTTTC.